The rows below give T cell receptor beta chains drawn from one sample of a study of post-analysis software for immune sequencing data. TCRdb used MiXCR to reprocess the PCR reads, holding one entry per CDR3 protein. The data show about 800,000 distinct CDR3 sequences, with 30% seen just once and roughly 0.53% held by the top ten. The specimen was blood. The receptors were sampled from a girl aged 5 to 17 with multiple sclerosis. Both conserved end residues are part of each CDR3. D genes are given only for firm matches. Clone size appears in some rows only: once, few, many, or a class for an expanded clone.

.	TRBD1	TRBV7-2	TRBJ1-2	TGTGCCAGCAGCGCCTCCGGGACAGGGGGGTACTATGGCTACACCTTC	CASSASGTGGYYGYTF
.	TRBD1	TRBV20-1	TRBJ2-5	TGCAGTGCTGGCACAGGGGTTGAAGAGACCCAGTACTTC	CSAGTGVEETQYF
few	.	TRBV20-1	TRBJ2-1	TGCAGTGCTAGCGGGATTGTGGGGGATGAGCAGTTCTTC	CSASGIVGDEQFF
once	.	TRBV5-1	TRBJ2-7	TGCGCCAGCAGCGGGAGCTACCCTTCCTACGAGCAGTACTTC	CASSGSYPSYEQYF
few	.	TRBV20-1	TRBJ2-5	TGCAGTGCTAGCACCGGGACGGTCCAAGAGACCCAGTACTTC	CSASTGTVQETQYF
.	.	TRBV29-1	TRBJ2-7	TGCAGCGTTGAACGGAGGGACCCCCCCTACGAGCAGTACTTC	CSVERRDPPYEQYF
few	.	TRBV4-3	TRBJ2-7	TGCGCCAGCAGCCAATCCCCGGGGAGCACCCACGAGCAGTACTTC	CASSQSPGSTHEQYF
.	.	TRBV3-1	TRBJ1-1	TGTGCCAGCAGCCATGCCAGGGAGTACACTGAAGCTTTCTTT	CASSHAREYTEAFF
few	TRBD2	TRBV20-1	TRBJ2-5	TGCAGTGCTAGGCCGCCGCGCGGGAGGTACCAAGAGACCCAGTACTTC	CSARPPRGRYQETQYF
many	.	TRBV7-2	TRBJ2-7	TGCGCCAGCAGCTTGGTCCCCTCCTACGAGCAGTACTTC	CASSLVPSYEQYF
.	.	TRBV7-9	TRBJ1-2	TGTGCCAGCAGCTTACGGTTCGGCAGGGGAGTGGGAGGCTACACCTTC	CASSLRFGRGVGGYTF
.	.	TRBV5-1	TRBJ1-6	TGCGCCAGCAGCCGGACCAAGGACATCTATAATTCACCCCTCCACTTT	CASSRTKDIYNSPLHF
few	TRBD1	TRBV20-1	TRBJ1-5	TGCAGTGCCCATTCGGACAGGGGGCTTCAGCCCCAGCATTTT	CSAHSDRGLQPQHF
.	.	TRBV7-9	TRBJ2-1	TGTGCCAGCAGCACCGACAATAGCTCCTACAATGAGCAGTTCTTC	CASSTDNSSYNEQFF
.	TRBD1	TRBV18	TRBJ1-4	TGTGCCAGCTCACGATGGGACAGGGGGCCGGAAGAAAAACTGTTTTTT	CASSRWDRGPEEKLFF
.	.	TRBV7-2	TRBJ1-1	TGTGCCAGCAGCTTAGAGTCGGTAGGGAACACTGAAGCTTTCTTT	CASSLESVGNTEAFF